This T cell receptor (beta chain) was observed in a study of monozygotic twins with inflammatory bowel disease. Reanalyzing the 5' RACE reads, TCRdb keeps one entry per CDR3 protein, without DNA. The sample data list around 370,000 distinct CDR3 sequences. The blood volume drawn from each donor was around 2.5 ml. The CDR3 extends over 15 amino acids. The rearrangement uses TRBV12-3 or TRBV12-4 and TRBJ1-4; TCRdb designates TRBD1, a call that cannot be tested without DNA. The material sequenced was blood. The source is a human donor with ulcerative colitis or Crohn's disease, or a healthy co-twin of an affected twin (not recorded which). The chain's CDR3 is CASSPEAASYEKLFF.